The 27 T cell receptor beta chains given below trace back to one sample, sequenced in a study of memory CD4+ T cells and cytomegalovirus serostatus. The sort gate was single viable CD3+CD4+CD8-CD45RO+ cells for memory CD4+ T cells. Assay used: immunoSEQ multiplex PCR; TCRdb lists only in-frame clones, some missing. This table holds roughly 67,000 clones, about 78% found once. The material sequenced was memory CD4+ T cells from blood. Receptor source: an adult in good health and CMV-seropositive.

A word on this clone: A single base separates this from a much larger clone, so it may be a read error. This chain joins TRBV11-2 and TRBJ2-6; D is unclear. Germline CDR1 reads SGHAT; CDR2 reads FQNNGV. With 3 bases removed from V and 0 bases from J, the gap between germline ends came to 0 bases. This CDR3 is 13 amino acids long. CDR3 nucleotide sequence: TGTGCCAGCAGCTTCTCTGGGGCCAACGTCCTGACTTTC. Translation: CASSFSGANVLTF.

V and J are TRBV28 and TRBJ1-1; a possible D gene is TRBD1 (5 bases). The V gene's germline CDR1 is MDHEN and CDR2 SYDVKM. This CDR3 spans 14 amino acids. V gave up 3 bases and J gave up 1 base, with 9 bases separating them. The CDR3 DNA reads TGTGCCAGCAGTTTGGACACCCGGAACACTGAAGCTTTCTTT. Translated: CASSLDTRNTEAFF.

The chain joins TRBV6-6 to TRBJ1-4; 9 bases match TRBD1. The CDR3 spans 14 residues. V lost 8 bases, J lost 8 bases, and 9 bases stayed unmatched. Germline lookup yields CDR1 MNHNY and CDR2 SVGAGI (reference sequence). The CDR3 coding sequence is TGTGCCAGCGGCAACGACAGGGGGGACGAAAAACTGTTTTTT. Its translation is CASGNDRGDEKLFF.

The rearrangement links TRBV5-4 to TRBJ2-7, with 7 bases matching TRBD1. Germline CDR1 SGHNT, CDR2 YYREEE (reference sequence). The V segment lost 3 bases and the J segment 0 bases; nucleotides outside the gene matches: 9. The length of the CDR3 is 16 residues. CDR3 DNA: TGTGCCAGCAGCTCATGGACAGGACTTAGCTCCTACGAGCAGTACTTC. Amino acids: CASSSWTGLSSYEQYF. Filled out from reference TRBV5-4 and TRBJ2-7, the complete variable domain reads ETGVTQSPTHLIKTRGQQVTLRCSSQSGHNTVSWYQQALGQGPQFIFQYYREEENGRGNFPPRFSGLQFPNYSSELNVNALELDDSALYLCASSSWTGLSSYEQYFGPGTRLTVT.

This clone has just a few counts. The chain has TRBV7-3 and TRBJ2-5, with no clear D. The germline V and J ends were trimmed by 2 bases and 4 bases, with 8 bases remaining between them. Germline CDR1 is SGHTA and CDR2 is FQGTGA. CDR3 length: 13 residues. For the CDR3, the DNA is TGTGCCAGCAGCTTATTAGCCCGAGAGACCCAGTACTTC. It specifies CASSLLARETQYF.

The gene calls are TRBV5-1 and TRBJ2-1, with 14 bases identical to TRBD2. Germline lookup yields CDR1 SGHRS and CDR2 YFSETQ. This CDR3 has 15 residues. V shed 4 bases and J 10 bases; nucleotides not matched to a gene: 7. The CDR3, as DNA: TGCGCCAGCAGCACCGGGACTAGCGGGAGTAACGAGCAGTTCTTC. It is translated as CASSTGTSGSNEQFF.

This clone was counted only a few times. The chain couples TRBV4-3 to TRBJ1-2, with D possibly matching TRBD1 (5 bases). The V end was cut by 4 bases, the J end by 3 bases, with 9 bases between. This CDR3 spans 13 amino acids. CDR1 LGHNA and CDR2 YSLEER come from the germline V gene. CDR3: CASSRLGDYGYTF. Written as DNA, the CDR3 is TGCGCCAGCAGCCGGTTAGGGGACTATGGCTACACCTTC.

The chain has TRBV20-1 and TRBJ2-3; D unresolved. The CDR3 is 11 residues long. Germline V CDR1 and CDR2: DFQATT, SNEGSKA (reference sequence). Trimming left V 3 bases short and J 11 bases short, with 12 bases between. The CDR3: CSASSDKEQYF. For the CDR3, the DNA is TGCAGTGCTAGTTCCGATAAAGAGCAGTATTTT.

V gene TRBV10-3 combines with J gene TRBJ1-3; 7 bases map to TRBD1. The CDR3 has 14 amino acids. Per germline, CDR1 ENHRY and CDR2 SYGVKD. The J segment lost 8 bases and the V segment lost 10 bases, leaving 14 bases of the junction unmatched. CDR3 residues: CATQGGESGDTIYF. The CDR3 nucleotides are TGTGCCACCCAGGGGGGAGAATCAGGGGACACCATATATTTT.

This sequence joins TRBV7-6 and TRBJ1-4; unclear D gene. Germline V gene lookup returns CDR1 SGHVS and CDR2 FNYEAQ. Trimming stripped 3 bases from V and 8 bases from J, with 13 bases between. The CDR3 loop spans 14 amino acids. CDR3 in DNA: TGTGCCAGCAGCTTTGGGGTTTTAGACGAAAAACTGTTTTTT. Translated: CASSFGVLDEKLFF.

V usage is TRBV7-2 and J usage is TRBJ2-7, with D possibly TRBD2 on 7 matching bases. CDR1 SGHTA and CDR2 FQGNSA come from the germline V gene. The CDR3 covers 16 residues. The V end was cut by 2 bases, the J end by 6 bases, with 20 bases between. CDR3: CASSLTSGGSRGEQYF. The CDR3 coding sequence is TGTGCCAGCAGCTTAACATCGGGGGGCTCACGGGGCGAGCAGTACTTC.

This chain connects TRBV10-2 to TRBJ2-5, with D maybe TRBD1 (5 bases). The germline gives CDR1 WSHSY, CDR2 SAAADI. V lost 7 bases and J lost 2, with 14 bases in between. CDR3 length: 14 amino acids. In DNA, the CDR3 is TGCGCCAGCACCCTGACAGCTAAGCAAGAGACCCAGTACTTC. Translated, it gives CASTLTAKQETQYF.

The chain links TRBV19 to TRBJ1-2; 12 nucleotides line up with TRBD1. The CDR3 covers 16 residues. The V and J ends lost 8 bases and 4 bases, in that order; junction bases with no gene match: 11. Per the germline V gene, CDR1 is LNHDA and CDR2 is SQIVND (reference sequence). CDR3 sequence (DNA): TGTGCCAGTGCAAAGGGGGGGACAGGGGGCGCCTATGGCTACACCTTC. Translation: CASAKGGTGGAYGYTF.

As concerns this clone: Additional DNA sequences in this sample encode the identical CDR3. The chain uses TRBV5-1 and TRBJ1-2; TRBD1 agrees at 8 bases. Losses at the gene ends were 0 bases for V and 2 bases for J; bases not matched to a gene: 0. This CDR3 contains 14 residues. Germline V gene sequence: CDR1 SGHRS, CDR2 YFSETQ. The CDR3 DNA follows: TGCGCCAGCAGCTTGGGACAGGGGAACTATGGCTACACCTTC. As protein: CASSLGQGNYGYTF.

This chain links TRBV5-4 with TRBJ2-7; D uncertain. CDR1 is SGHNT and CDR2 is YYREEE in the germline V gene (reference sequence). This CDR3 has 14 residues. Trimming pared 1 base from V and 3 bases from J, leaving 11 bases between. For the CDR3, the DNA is TGTGCCAGCAGCTTGATGGACGGAAACTACGAGCAGTACTTC. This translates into CASSLMDGNYEQYF.

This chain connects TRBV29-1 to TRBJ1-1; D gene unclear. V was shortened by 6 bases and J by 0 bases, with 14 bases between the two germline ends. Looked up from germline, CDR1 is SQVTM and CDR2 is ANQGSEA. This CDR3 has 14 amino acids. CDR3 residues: CSVKRGGMNTEAFF. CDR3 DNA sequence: TGCAGCGTCAAACGGGGTGGAATGAACACTGAAGCTTTCTTT.

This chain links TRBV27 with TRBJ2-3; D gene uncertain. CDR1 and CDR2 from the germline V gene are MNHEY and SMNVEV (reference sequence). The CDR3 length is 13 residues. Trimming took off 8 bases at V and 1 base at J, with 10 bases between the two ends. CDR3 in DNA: TGTGCCAGCGGCCGAGCGCGCACAGATACGCAGTATTTT. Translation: CASGRARTDTQYF.

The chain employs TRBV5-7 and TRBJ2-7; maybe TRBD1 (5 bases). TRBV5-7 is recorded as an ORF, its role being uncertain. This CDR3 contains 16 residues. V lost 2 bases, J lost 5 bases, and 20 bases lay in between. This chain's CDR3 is CASSFRGVGRVDEQYF. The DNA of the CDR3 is TGTGCCAGCAGCTTTCGCGGTGTCGGCAGGGTGGACGAGCAGTACTTC.

The CDR3 sequence is CASSLASRGGGTDTQYF. DNA of the CDR3: TGCGCCAGCAGCTTGGCTTCGCGGGGGGGAGGCACAGATACGCAGTATTTT. This rearrangement joins TRBV5-1 to TRBJ2-3; TRBD2 matches at 9 bases. The CDR3 spans 17 residues. Looked up from germline, CDR1 is SGHRS and CDR2 is YFSETQ. The V and J ends lost 0 bases and 1 base, in that order; junction bases with no gene match: 6.

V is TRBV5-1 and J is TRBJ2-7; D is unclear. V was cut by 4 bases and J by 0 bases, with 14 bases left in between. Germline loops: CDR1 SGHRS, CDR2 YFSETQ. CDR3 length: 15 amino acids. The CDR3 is CASSPASEASYEQYF. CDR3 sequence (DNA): TGCGCCAGCAGCCCGGCCAGCGAGGCCTCCTACGAGCAGTACTTC.

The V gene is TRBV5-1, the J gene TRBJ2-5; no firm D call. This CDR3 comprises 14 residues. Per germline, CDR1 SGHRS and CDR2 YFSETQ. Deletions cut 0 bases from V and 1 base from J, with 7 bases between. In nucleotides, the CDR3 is TGCGCCAGCAGCTTGGACGTCGTCCAAGAGACCCAGTACTTC. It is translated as CASSLDVVQETQYF. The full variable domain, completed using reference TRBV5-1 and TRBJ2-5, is KAGVTQTPRYLIKTRGQQVTLSCSPISGHRSVSWYQQTPGQGLQFLFEYFSETQRNKGNFPGRFSGRQFSNSRSEMNVSTLELGDSALYLCASSLDVVQETQYFGPGTRLLVL.

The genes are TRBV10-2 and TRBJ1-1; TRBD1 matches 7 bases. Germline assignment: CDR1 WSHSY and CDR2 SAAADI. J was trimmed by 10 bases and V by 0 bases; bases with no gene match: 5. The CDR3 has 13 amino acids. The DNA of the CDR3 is TGCGCCAGCAGTGAGTCGAAGGGGGCAGGAGCTTTCTTT. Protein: CASSESKGAGAFF.

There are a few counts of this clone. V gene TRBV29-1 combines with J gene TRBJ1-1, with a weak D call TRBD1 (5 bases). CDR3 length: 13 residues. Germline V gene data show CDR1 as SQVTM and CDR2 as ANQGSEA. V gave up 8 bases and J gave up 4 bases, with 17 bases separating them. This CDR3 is CSTSRSGGTEAFF. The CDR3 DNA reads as TGCAGCACCTCGCGGTCGGGGGGCACTGAAGCTTTCTTT.

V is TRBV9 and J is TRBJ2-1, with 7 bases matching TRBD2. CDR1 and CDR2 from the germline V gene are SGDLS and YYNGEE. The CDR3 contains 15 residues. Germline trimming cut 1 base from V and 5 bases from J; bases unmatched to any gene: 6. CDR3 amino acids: CASSVRRESHNEQFF. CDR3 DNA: TGTGCCAGCAGCGTAAGGCGGGAGTCTCACAATGAGCAGTTCTTC.

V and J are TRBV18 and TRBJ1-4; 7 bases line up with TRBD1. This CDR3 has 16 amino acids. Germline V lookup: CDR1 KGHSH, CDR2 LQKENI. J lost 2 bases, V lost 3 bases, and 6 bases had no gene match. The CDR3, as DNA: TGTGCCAGCTCACCTCGACAGGGTGGGACTAATGAAAAACTGTTTTTT. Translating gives CASSPRQGGTNEKLFF.

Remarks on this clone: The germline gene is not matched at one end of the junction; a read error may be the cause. This chain's CDR3 is CSVAPGTSTDTQYF. DNA of the CDR3: TGCAGCGTTGCACCCGGGACTAGCACCGATACGCAGTATTTT. This chain links TRBV29-1 with TRBJ2-3, with 9 bases aligning to TRBD2. CDR1 and CDR2 (germline): SQVTM, ANQGSEA. The CDR3 runs to 14 residues.

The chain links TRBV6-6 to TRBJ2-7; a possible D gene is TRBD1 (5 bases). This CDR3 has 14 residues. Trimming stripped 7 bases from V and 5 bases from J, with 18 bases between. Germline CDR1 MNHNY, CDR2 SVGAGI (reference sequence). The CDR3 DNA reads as TGTGCCAGCACAGACAGCAACTCCATCCACGAGCAGTACTTC. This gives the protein CASTDSNSIHEQYF.